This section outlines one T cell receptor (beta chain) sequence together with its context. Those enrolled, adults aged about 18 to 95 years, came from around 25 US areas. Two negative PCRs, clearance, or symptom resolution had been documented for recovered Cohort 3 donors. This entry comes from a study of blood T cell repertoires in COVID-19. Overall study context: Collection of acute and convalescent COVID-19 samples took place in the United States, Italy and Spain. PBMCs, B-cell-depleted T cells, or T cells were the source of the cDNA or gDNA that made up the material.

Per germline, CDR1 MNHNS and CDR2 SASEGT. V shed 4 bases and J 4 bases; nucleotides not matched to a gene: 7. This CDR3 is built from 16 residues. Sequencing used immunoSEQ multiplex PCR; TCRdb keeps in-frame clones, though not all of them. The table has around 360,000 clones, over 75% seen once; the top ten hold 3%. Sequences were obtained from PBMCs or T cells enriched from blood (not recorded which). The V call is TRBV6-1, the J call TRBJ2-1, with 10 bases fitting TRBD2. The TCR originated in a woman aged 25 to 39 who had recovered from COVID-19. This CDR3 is CASSAWLAGVYNEQFF. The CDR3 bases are TGTGCCAGCAGTGCGTGGCTAGCGGGGGTGTACAATGAGCAGTTCTTC.